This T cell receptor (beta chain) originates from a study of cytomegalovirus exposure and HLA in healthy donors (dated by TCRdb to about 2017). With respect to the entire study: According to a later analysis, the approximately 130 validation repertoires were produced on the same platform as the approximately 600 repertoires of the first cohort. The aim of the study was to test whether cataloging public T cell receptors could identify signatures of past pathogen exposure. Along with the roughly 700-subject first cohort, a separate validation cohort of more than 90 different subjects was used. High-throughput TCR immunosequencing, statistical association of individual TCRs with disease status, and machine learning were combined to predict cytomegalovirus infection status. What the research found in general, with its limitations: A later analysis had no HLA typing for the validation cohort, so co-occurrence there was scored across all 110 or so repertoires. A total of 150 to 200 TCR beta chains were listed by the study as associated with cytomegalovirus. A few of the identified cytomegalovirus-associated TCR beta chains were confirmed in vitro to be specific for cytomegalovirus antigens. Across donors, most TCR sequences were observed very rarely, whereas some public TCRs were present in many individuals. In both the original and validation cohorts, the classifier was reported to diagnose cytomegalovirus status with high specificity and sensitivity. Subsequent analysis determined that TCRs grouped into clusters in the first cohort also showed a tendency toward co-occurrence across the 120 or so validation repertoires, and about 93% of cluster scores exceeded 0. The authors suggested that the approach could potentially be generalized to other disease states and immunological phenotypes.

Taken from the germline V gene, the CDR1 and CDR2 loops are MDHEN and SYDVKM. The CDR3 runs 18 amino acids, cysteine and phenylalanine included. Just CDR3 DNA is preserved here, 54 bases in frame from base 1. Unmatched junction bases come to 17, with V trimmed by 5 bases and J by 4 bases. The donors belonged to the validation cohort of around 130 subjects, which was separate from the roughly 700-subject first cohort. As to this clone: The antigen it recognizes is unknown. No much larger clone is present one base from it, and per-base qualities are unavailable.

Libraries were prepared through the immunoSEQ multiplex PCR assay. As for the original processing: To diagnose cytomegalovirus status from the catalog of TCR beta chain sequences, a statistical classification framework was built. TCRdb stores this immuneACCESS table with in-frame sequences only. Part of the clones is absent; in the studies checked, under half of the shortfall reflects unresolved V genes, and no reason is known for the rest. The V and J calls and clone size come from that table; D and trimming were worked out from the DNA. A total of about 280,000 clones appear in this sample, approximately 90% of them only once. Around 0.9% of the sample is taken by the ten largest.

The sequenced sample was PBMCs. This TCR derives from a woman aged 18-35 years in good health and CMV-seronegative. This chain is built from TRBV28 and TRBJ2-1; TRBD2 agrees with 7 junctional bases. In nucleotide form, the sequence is TGTGCCAGCAGTCCACTGGGTCTTGGGGGAGGGATATACAATGAGCAGTTCTTC. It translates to CASSPLGLGGGIYNEQFF.